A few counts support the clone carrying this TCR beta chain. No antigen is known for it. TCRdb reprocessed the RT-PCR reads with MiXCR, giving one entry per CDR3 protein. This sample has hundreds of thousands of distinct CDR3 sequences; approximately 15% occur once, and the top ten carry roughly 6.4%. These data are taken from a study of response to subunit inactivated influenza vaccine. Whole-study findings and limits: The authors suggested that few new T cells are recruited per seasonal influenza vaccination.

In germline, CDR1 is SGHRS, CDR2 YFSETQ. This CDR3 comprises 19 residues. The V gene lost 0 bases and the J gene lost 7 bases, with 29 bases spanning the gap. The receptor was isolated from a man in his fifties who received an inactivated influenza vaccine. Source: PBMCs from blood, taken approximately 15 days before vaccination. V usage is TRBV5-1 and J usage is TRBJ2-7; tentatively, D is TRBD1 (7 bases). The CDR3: CASSLGLRGMVNSGREQYF. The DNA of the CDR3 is TGCGCCAGCAGCTTGGGCCTCAGGGGGATGGTGAACTCTGGGAGGGAGCAGTACTTC.